This TCR beta chain stems from a study of cytomegalovirus exposure and HLA in healthy donors. Study results and limitations: Association with HLA alleles at 0.05 false discovery rate was found for about 17,000 TCR beta sequences in a later analysis. As a later analysis showed, a missense DCLRE1C variant was linked to trimming of TCR beta V- and J-genes. A later analysis showed TCR association rates differing by HLA locus, peaking at DRB1 and lowest at HLA-C. The authors assumed roughly uniform sequencing depth across donors for presence/absence analyses.

PCR involved 60 Vbeta and 13 Jbeta primers. Only in-frame clones appear in the TCRdb table, and some are missing; sequencing was by immunoSEQ multiplex PCR. This sample has 130,000 or so clones; about two thirds occur once, and the top ten carry 2% to 2.5%. The CDR3 loop spans 16 amino acids. CDR1 and CDR2 (germline): KGHSH, LQKENI. V was pared by 5 bases and J by 12 bases, with 20 bases of the junction left unmatched. As regards this clone: The antigen is undetermined.

Specimen: PBMCs. The gene calls are TRBV18 and TRBJ1-2, with 8 bases identical to TRBD1. This sequence was found in a woman aged 40-49 years in good health and CMV-seronegative. CDR3 coding DNA: TGTGCCAGCTCAACGGTCCCGTTACAGGGGGTGGTAATTCACACCTTC. Encoded protein: CASSTVPLQGVVIHTF.